Listed below are T cell receptor beta chains from one sample, sequenced in a study of OX40 agonist ivuxolimab in advanced cancers. Method: immunoSEQ multiplex PCR; TCRdb's copy keeps in-frame clones and lacks some. The table lists about 46,000 clones, about four fifths of them singletons, with 1.5% to 2% in the top ten. The starting material was CD4+ or CD8+ T cells sorted from blood, obtained in a trial of the OX40 agonist ivuxolimab. These receptors were obtained from an adult with an advanced solid tumor such as melanoma, head and neck, liver or kidney cancer. Each CDR3 is given with its conserved first and last residue. Each record gives: D gene, J gene, clone size, V gene, CDR3 protein, CDR3 DNA. The D gene is left open where the match is weak. Clone sizes are given selectively: once, few, many, or a class where the clone is expanded.

d_call: NA
j_call: TRBJ2-2
clone_size: NA
v_call: TRBV30
cdr3_aa: CAWRKTHGTGELFF
cdr3_nt: TGTGCCTGGAGAAAGACCCATGGGACCGGGGAGCTGTTTTTT

d_call: NA
j_call: TRBJ2-1
clone_size: NA
v_call: TRBV7-3
cdr3_aa: CASSFVGGAYNEQFF
cdr3_nt: TGTGCCAGCAGCTTCGTAGGGGGGGCCTACAATGAGCAGTTCTTC

d_call: NA
j_call: TRBJ2-6
clone_size: NA
v_call: TRBV11-2
cdr3_aa: CASSLGRAFSGANVLTF
cdr3_nt: TGTGCCAGCAGCTTAGGTCGCGCCTTCTCTGGGGCCAACGTCCTGACTTTC

d_call: NA
j_call: TRBJ1-2
clone_size: NA
v_call: TRBV29-1
cdr3_aa: CSVPPRGTNYGYTF
cdr3_nt: TGCAGCGTCCCCCCCAGGGGTACTAACTATGGCTACACCTTC

d_call: NA
j_call: TRBJ2-5
clone_size: NA
v_call: TRBV7-2
cdr3_aa: CASSFKGSYETQYF
cdr3_nt: TGTGCCAGCAGCTTTAAAGGTTCTTACGAGACCCAGTACTTC

d_call: NA
j_call: TRBJ2-3
clone_size: NA
v_call: TRBV7-9
cdr3_aa: CASSLQNWADTQYF
cdr3_nt: TGTGCCAGCAGCTTACAAAACTGGGCGGATACGCAGTATTTT

d_call: TRBD2
j_call: TRBJ2-7
clone_size: NA
v_call: TRBV7-2
cdr3_aa: CASAGIGGGRTYEQYF
cdr3_nt: TGTGCCAGCGCAGGGATTGGCGGGGGGCGCACCTACGAGCAGTACTTC

d_call: NA
j_call: TRBJ1-2
clone_size: NA
v_call: TRBV1
cdr3_aa: CTSSQVGPQGQNYGYTF
cdr3_nt: TGCACCAGCAGCCAAGTAGGGCCCCAGGGGCAGAACTATGGCTACACCTTC

d_call: NA
j_call: TRBJ1-1
clone_size: NA
v_call: TRBV19
cdr3_aa: CASSIRGHRQEAFF
cdr3_nt: TGTGCCAGTAGTATTCGAGGGCATAGGCAGGAAGCTTTCTTT

d_call: TRBD1
j_call: TRBJ1-2
clone_size: NA
v_call: TRBV5-4
cdr3_aa: CASKPGQGPFYGYTF
cdr3_nt: TGTGCCAGCAAACCGGGACAGGGGCCGTTCTATGGCTACACCTTC

d_call: TRBD1
j_call: TRBJ2-3
clone_size: NA
v_call: TRBV6-5
cdr3_aa: CASSPSRTGRDTQYF
cdr3_nt: TGTGCCAGCAGCCCCTCCCGGACAGGGCGAGATACGCAGTATTTT

d_call: NA
j_call: TRBJ1-5
clone_size: NA
v_call: TRBV30
cdr3_aa: CAWGDRGGGAQHF
cdr3_nt: TGTGCCTGGGGAGACCGGGGCGGTGGAGCCCAGCATTTT

d_call: TRBD1
j_call: TRBJ2-3
clone_size: NA
v_call: TRBV6-1
cdr3_aa: CASREGQVGMDTQYF
cdr3_nt: TGTGCCAGCAGGGAGGGACAGGTGGGGATGGATACGCAGTATTTT

d_call: NA
j_call: TRBJ1-2
clone_size: NA
v_call: TRBV27
cdr3_aa: CASSPRDGFYGYTF
cdr3_nt: TGTGCCAGCAGTCCCCGGGACGGCTTCTATGGCTACACCTTC

d_call: NA
j_call: TRBJ2-7
clone_size: NA
v_call: TRBV6-6
cdr3_aa: CASSYPQVAIYEQYF
cdr3_nt: TGTGCCAGCAGTTACCCCCAAGTGGCCATCTACGAGCAGTACTTC

d_call: NA
j_call: TRBJ2-1
clone_size: once
v_call: TRBV21-1
cdr3_aa: CASSKVKGLRNEQFF
cdr3_nt: TGTGCCAGCAGCAAAGTGAAGGGGCTAAGAAATGAGCAGTTCTTC

d_call: NA
j_call: TRBJ2-5
clone_size: NA
v_call: TRBV6-1
cdr3_aa: CASSDSGDETQYF
cdr3_nt: TGTGCCAGCAGTGATTCAGGGGACGAGACCCAGTACTTC

d_call: TRBD2
j_call: TRBJ2-3
clone_size: NA
v_call: TRBV9
cdr3_aa: CASSGGTSGGDTDTQYF
cdr3_nt: TGTGCCAGCAGCGGTGGGACTAGCGGGGGGGACACAGATACGCAGTATTTT

d_call: NA
j_call: TRBJ1-5
clone_size: few
v_call: TRBV30
cdr3_aa: CADKGKTHQPQHF
cdr3_nt: TGTGCCGACAAAGGGAAGACGCACCAGCCCCAGCATTTT

d_call: NA
j_call: TRBJ2-4
clone_size: few
v_call: TRBV4-1
cdr3_aa: CASSQDPSGAQNIQYF
cdr3_nt: TGCGCCAGCAGCCAAGATCCATCAGGAGCCCAAAACATTCAGTACTTC

d_call: NA
j_call: TRBJ1-2
clone_size: NA
v_call: TRBV5-4
cdr3_aa: CASSLGEGRPYGYTF
cdr3_nt: TGTGCCAGCAGCTTGGGTGAGGGGCGTCCCTATGGCTACACCTTC

d_call: NA
j_call: TRBJ2-5
clone_size: NA
v_call: TRBV30
cdr3_aa: CAWSKLGSQGETQYF
cdr3_nt: TGTGCCTGGAGTAAACTAGGTTCCCAAGGGGAGACCCAGTACTTC

d_call: NA
j_call: TRBJ2-2
clone_size: NA
v_call: TRBV2
cdr3_aa: CASSWDGANTGELFF
cdr3_nt: TGTGCCAGCAGTTGGGACGGGGCGAACACCGGGGAGCTGTTTTTT

d_call: NA
j_call: TRBJ1-6
clone_size: NA
v_call: TRBV9
cdr3_aa: CASSTWDGVGSPLHF
cdr3_nt: TGTGCCAGCAGCACATGGGACGGGGTAGGGTCACCCCTCCACTTT

d_call: NA
j_call: TRBJ2-7
clone_size: NA
v_call: TRBV27
cdr3_aa: CASRGLSYEQYF
cdr3_nt: TGTGCCAGCAGGGGGCTCTCCTACGAGCAGTACTTC

d_call: NA
j_call: TRBJ2-7
clone_size: NA
v_call: TRBV18
cdr3_aa: CASSFDRIDEQYF
cdr3_nt: TGTGCCAGCTCGTTCGACAGAATCGACGAGCAGTACTTC

d_call: NA
j_call: TRBJ2-1
clone_size: NA
v_call: TRBV11-3
cdr3_aa: CASSLDSSYNEQFF
cdr3_nt: TGTGCCAGCAGCTTAGATAGTTCCTACAATGAGCAGTTCTTC

d_call: NA
j_call: TRBJ2-7
clone_size: NA
v_call: TRBV7-3
cdr3_aa: CASSPTGNSYEQYF
cdr3_nt: TGTGCCAGCAGCCCTACAGGGAACTCCTACGAGCAGTACTTC

d_call: NA
j_call: TRBJ1-3
clone_size: NA
v_call: TRBV5-1
cdr3_aa: CASSAADSGNTIYF
cdr3_nt: TGCGCCAGCTCCGCAGCCGACTCTGGAAACACCATATATTTT

d_call: NA
j_call: TRBJ2-1
clone_size: NA
v_call: TRBV7-8
cdr3_aa: CASSSRQYNEQFF
cdr3_nt: TGTGCCAGCAGCTCAAGACAGTACAATGAGCAGTTCTTC

d_call: NA
j_call: TRBJ1-1
clone_size: NA
v_call: TRBV5-1
cdr3_aa: CASSRQNLARDTEAFF
cdr3_nt: TGCGCCAGCAGCCGGCAAAACCTCGCCCGGGACACTGAAGCTTTCTTT

d_call: TRBD1
j_call: TRBJ1-4
clone_size: NA
v_call: TRBV29-1
cdr3_aa: CSGTQGVGEKLFF
cdr3_nt: TGCAGCGGGACACAGGGGGTAGGAGAAAAACTGTTTTTT

d_call: TRBD1
j_call: TRBJ1-1
clone_size: NA
v_call: TRBV6-5
cdr3_aa: CASSPSNRGGTEAFF
cdr3_nt: TGTGCCAGCAGTCCCTCGAACAGGGGAGGGACTGAAGCTTTCTTT

d_call: TRBD2
j_call: TRBJ2-5
clone_size: NA
v_call: TRBV19
cdr3_aa: CASSAGLAGTETQYF
cdr3_nt: TGTGCCAGTAGTGCAGGACTAGCGGGGACTGAGACCCAGTACTTC

d_call: TRBD1
j_call: TRBJ1-4
clone_size: NA
v_call: TRBV19
cdr3_aa: CASRPGQAFNEKLFF
cdr3_nt: TGTGCCAGTAGACCGGGACAGGCGTTCAATGAAAAACTGTTTTTT

d_call: NA
j_call: TRBJ2-3
clone_size: NA
v_call: TRBV6-5
cdr3_aa: CASRYGQGTQYF
cdr3_nt: TGTGCCAGCAGGTATGGCCAGGGTACGCAGTATTTT

d_call: NA
j_call: TRBJ2-7
clone_size: NA
v_call: TRBV7-9
cdr3_aa: CASSFTEARNEQYF
cdr3_nt: TGTGCCAGCAGCTTCACAGAGGCGCGGAACGAGCAGTACTTC

d_call: TRBD1
j_call: TRBJ1-3
clone_size: NA
v_call: TRBV7-8
cdr3_aa: CASAIGSTGGLVSTSGNTIYF
cdr3_nt: TGTGCCAGCGCGATCGGCTCGACAGGGGGACTCGTTTCAACCTCTGGAAACACCATATATTTT

d_call: NA
j_call: TRBJ1-1
clone_size: once
v_call: TRBV27
cdr3_aa: CASSFATSGNTEAFF
cdr3_nt: TGTGCCAGCAGTTTCGCGACATCGGGAAACACTGAAGCTTTCTTT

d_call: TRBD1
j_call: TRBJ2-1
clone_size: NA
v_call: TRBV29-1
cdr3_aa: CSVDPSRGQEQFF
cdr3_nt: TGCAGCGTCGACCCCAGCAGGGGGCAGGAGCAGTTCTTC

d_call: TRBD1
j_call: TRBJ1-1
clone_size: NA
v_call: TRBV5-1
cdr3_aa: CASSAGPRGANTEAFF
cdr3_nt: TGCGCCAGCAGCGCGGGACCCAGGGGGGCGAACACTGAAGCTTTCTTT

d_call: NA
j_call: TRBJ1-1
clone_size: NA
v_call: TRBV5-1
cdr3_aa: CASSGQEGTEAFF
cdr3_nt: TGCGCCAGCAGTGGGCAGGAGGGCACTGAAGCTTTCTTT

d_call: NA
j_call: TRBJ2-2
clone_size: NA
v_call: TRBV7-3
cdr3_aa: CASSLTLGTGELFF
cdr3_nt: TGTGCCAGCAGCTTGACTTTAGGCACCGGGGAGCTGTTTTTT

d_call: NA
j_call: TRBJ1-1
clone_size: NA
v_call: TRBV27
cdr3_aa: CASSLLRPTNEAFF
cdr3_nt: TGTGCCAGCAGTTTATTACGGCCTACTAATGAAGCTTTCTTT

d_call: TRBD1
j_call: TRBJ1-5
clone_size: NA
v_call: TRBV15
cdr3_aa: CATSTGGGHQPQHF
cdr3_nt: TGTGCCACCAGCACAGGGGGGGGCCATCAGCCCCAGCATTTT

d_call: NA
j_call: TRBJ1-1
clone_size: NA
v_call: TRBV19
cdr3_aa: CASSLYRDGTEAFF
cdr3_nt: TGTGCCAGTAGTCTTTACAGGGATGGGACTGAAGCTTTCTTT

d_call: NA
j_call: TRBJ2-1
clone_size: few
v_call: TRBV5-6
cdr3_aa: CASKQGSYNEQFF
cdr3_nt: TGTGCCAGCAAGCAGGGCTCCTACAATGAGCAGTTCTTC

d_call: NA
j_call: TRBJ2-7
clone_size: medium-sized
v_call: TRBV11-3
cdr3_aa: CASSYSSDSDYEQYF
cdr3_nt: TGTGCCAGCAGCTACTCCTCCGACAGCGACTACGAGCAGTACTTC

d_call: TRBD2
j_call: TRBJ2-1
clone_size: NA
v_call: TRBV10-3
cdr3_aa: CAIRTSGGYNEQFF
cdr3_nt: TGTGCCATCAGGACTAGCGGGGGTTACAATGAGCAGTTCTTC

d_call: NA
j_call: TRBJ1-5
clone_size: NA
v_call: TRBV11-2
cdr3_aa: CASSLDVWAENNQPQHF
cdr3_nt: TGTGCCAGCAGCTTAGATGTGTGGGCAGAAAACAATCAGCCCCAGCATTTT

d_call: TRBD2
j_call: TRBJ2-7
clone_size: NA
v_call: TRBV30
cdr3_aa: CAWRVALAGAREQYF
cdr3_nt: TGTGCCTGGAGGGTCGCCCTAGCGGGGGCTAGGGAGCAGTACTTC

d_call: TRBD1
j_call: TRBJ1-4
clone_size: few
v_call: TRBV29-1
cdr3_aa: CSVETGGKNEKLFF
cdr3_nt: TGCAGCGTTGAAACAGGGGGGAAAAATGAAAAACTGTTTTTT

d_call: TRBD2
j_call: TRBJ2-1
clone_size: NA
v_call: TRBV7-8
cdr3_aa: CASSQTAVRTSGNNEQFF
cdr3_nt: TGTGCCAGCAGCCAAACCGCGGTAAGGACTAGCGGAAACAATGAGCAGTTCTTC

d_call: TRBD1
j_call: TRBJ2-7
clone_size: few
v_call: TRBV28
cdr3_aa: CASSLPALSGQVSYEQYF
cdr3_nt: TGTGCCAGCAGTTTACCCGCCCTGTCGGGACAGGTCTCCTACGAGCAGTACTTC